Presented here are 9 T cell receptor beta chains from one specimen sequenced in a study of blood T cell repertoires in COVID-19. TCRdb keeps only in-frame clones here, not all; method: immunoSEQ multiplex PCR. The table records hundreds of thousands of clones, 88% of them present only once. Sample: peripheral blood. The receptors come from a woman in her 70s with COVID-19, enrolled during active disease.

The chain links TRBV3-1 (or the pseudogene TRBV3-2) to TRBJ1-2, with D unclear. Germline V gives CDR1 LGHDT, CDR2 YNNKEL (reference sequence). Trimming removed 5 bases at V and 8 bases at J, with 9 bases between. The CDR3 has 11 residues. The CDR3 DNA reads as TGTGCCAGCAGCGATACGCTAGGCTACACCTTC. Amino acid sequence: CASSDTLGYTF.

This clone was recorded once. The chain employs TRBV7-2 and TRBJ2-7, with TRBD2 matching 13 bases. CDR3 length: 17 amino acids. Germline loops: CDR1 SGHTA, CDR2 FQGNSA. After removal of 5 bases from V and 5 bases from J, the junction contained 12 bases not matched to a gene. CDR3 DNA sequence: TGTGCCAGCAGCGATCGGCGCGGACTAGCGGGAGCCAACGAGCAGTACTTC. Translated: CASSDRRGLAGANEQYF.

The sample holds one count of this clone. The V gene is TRBV7-2, the J gene TRBJ2-7; TRBD1 agrees at 9 bases. The CDR3 loop spans 14 amino acids. Germline CDR1 SGHTA, CDR2 FQGNSA. With V trimmed by 1 base and J by 9 bases, 7 bases remained unmatched. Here the CDR3 reads CASSLVGQGFLQYF. The CDR3 DNA follows: TGTGCCAGCAGCTTAGTAGGACAGGGGTTTTTGCAGTACTTC.

This chain links TRBV30 with TRBJ1-5, with 7 bases identical to TRBD1. V lost 5 bases and J lost 3; bases outside the gene matches: 7. The germline CDR1 and CDR2 sequences are GTSNPN and SVGIG (reference sequence). The CDR3 sequence is 14 residues long. In nucleotides, the CDR3 is TGTGCCTGGGATAGACAGGGCGACAATCAGCCCCAGCATTTT. Translating gives CAWDRQGDNQPQHF.

This clone was counted once. This chain connects TRBV6-5 to TRBJ1-2; TRBD1 aligns across 7 bases. This CDR3 has 14 amino acids. Germline trimming cut 10 bases from V and 5 bases from J; bases unmatched to any gene: 13. The V gene's germline CDR1 is MNHEY and CDR2 SVGAGI. For the CDR3, the DNA is TGTGCCATCCTATGGGACAGCCCAAAGTATGGCTACACCTTC. Protein sequence: CAILWDSPKYGYTF.

The gene calls are TRBV2 and TRBJ2-5; 14 nucleotides match TRBD2. CDR1 and CDR2 from the germline V gene are SNHLY and FYNNEI. Germline trimming cut 6 bases from V and 5 bases from J; bases unmatched to any gene: 5. The CDR3 covers 15 residues. The DNA for the CDR3 is TGTGCCAGCAGGGGACTAGCGGGAGCGTGGGAGACCCAGTACTTC. Its protein is CASRGLAGAWETQYF.

The chain employs TRBV5-1 and TRBJ1-1; D might be TRBD1 (6 bases). Trimming took off 5 bases at V and 4 bases at J, with 21 bases between the two ends. The CDR3 loop spans 16 amino acids. CDR1 is SGHRS and CDR2 is YFSETQ in the germline V gene. CDR3 residues: CASRGAWTSLGTEAFF. For the CDR3, the DNA is TGCGCCAGCAGGGGGGCGTGGACGAGCTTGGGCACTGAAGCTTTCTTT.

The genes are TRBV28 and TRBJ1-4; D not certain. Per germline, CDR1 MDHEN and CDR2 SYDVKM. This CDR3 spans 14 amino acids. Trimming left V 8 bases short and J 0 bases short, with 10 bases between. The CDR3: CASRDSSTNEKLFF. The CDR3 DNA reads as TGTGCCAGCCGAGACTCTTCAACTAATGAAAAACTGTTTTTT. Complete variable domain (other parts from reference TRBV28 and TRBJ1-4): DVKVTQSSRYLVKRTGEKVFLECVQDMDHENMFWYRQDPGLGLRLIYFSYDVKMKEKGDIPEGYSVSREKKERFSLILESASTNQTSMYLCASRDSSTNEKLFFGSGTQLSVL.

This chain connects TRBV28 to TRBJ2-5; 16 bases agree with TRBD2. V gave up 5 bases and J gave up 5 bases; unmatched junction bases: 14. The CDR3 is 19 residues long. CDR1 MDHEN and CDR2 SYDVKM come from the germline V gene. CDR3 loop: CASSTLSGTSGRARETQYF. In nucleotides, the CDR3 is TGTGCCAGCAGTACACTATCCGGGACTAGCGGGAGGGCGAGGGAGACCCAGTACTTC.